A selection of T cell receptor beta chains follows, all from one sample in a study of T cells in Graves' hyperthyroidism and ophthalmopathy. TCRdb itself ran the multiplex PCR reads through MiXCR, one entry per CDR3 protein. The sample lists roughly 500,000 distinct CDR3 sequences, about 15% occurring once. Sequenced: blood. These receptors originate from a woman aged 30 to 39 with Graves' ophthalmopathy. Each CDR3 is given with its conserved first and last residue. The D gene is left open where the match is weak. A row's size may be missing; if present it is once, few, many or a size class.

v_call: TRBV7-9
clone_size: many
j_call: TRBJ2-1
d_call: -
cdr3_aa: CASSGFLGNWQFF
cdr3_nt: TGTGCCAGCAGCGGATTCCTCGGTAACTGGCAGTTCTTC

v_call: TRBV20-1
clone_size: many
j_call: TRBJ1-6
d_call: TRBD1
cdr3_aa: CSARDGAGGENSPLHF
cdr3_nt: TGCAGTGCTAGAGATGGGGCAGGGGGCGAAAATTCACCCCTCCACTTT

v_call: TRBV20-1
clone_size: few
j_call: TRBJ2-1
d_call: TRBD2
cdr3_aa: CSATSGRADEQFF
cdr3_nt: TGCAGTGCTACCAGCGGGAGGGCCGATGAGCAGTTCTTC

v_call: TRBV24-1
clone_size: -
j_call: TRBJ2-7
d_call: TRBD1
cdr3_aa: CATSGTTGGIYEQYF
cdr3_nt: TGTGCCACCAGTGGTACGACAGGGGGAATATACGAGCAGTACTTC

v_call: TRBV20-1
clone_size: many
j_call: TRBJ2-1
d_call: TRBD2
cdr3_aa: CSACTSGRVPWDEQFF
cdr3_nt: TGCAGTGCTTGCACTAGCGGGAGGGTCCCGTGGGATGAGCAGTTCTTC

v_call: TRBV20-1
clone_size: few
j_call: TRBJ2-7
d_call: -
cdr3_aa: CSAPLGGPTYEQYF
cdr3_nt: TGCAGTGCTCCGCTGGGGGGGCCTACCTACGAGCAGTACTTC

v_call: TRBV4-2
clone_size: many
j_call: TRBJ2-1
d_call: TRBD1
cdr3_aa: CASSQLPGTGTYNEQFF
cdr3_nt: TGTGCCAGCAGCCAATTACCGGGGACAGGGACCTACAATGAGCAGTTCTTC

v_call: TRBV27
clone_size: -
j_call: TRBJ1-1
d_call: -
cdr3_aa: CASSLYFVEGMNTEAFF
cdr3_nt: TGTGCCAGCAGTTTATATTTTGTGGAGGGAATGAACACTGAAGCTTTCTTT

v_call: TRBV7-2
clone_size: few
j_call: TRBJ2-2
d_call: -
cdr3_aa: CASSSAARALTGELFF
cdr3_nt: TGTGCCAGCAGCTCAGCCGCGAGAGCGTTAACCGGGGAGCTGTTTTTT

v_call: TRBV11-3
clone_size: many
j_call: TRBJ2-3
d_call: TRBD2
cdr3_aa: CASSSTSGSTDTQYF
cdr3_nt: TGTGCCAGCAGTTCGACTAGCGGTAGCACAGATACGCAGTATTTT

v_call: TRBV4-3
clone_size: -
j_call: TRBJ1-1
d_call: -
cdr3_aa: CASSHRGVNTEAFF
cdr3_nt: TGCGCCAGCAGCCACCGCGGAGTGAACACTGAAGCTTTCTTT

v_call: TRBV6-2/TRBV6-3
clone_size: many
j_call: TRBJ2-5
d_call: TRBD1
cdr3_aa: CASSDRGRWSETQYF
cdr3_nt: TGTGCCAGCTCAGACAGGGGGAGATGGTCGGAGACCCAGTACTTC

v_call: TRBV7-9
clone_size: -
j_call: TRBJ2-2
d_call: -
cdr3_aa: CASSRAPAGELFF
cdr3_nt: TGTGCCAGCAGCCGGGCTCCTGCCGGGGAGCTGTTTTTT

v_call: TRBV24-1
clone_size: -
j_call: TRBJ2-2
d_call: -
cdr3_aa: CATSGVKRAAGELFF
cdr3_nt: TGTGCCACCAGTGGAGTTAAAAGGGCAGCCGGGGAGCTGTTTTTT

v_call: TRBV12-3/TRBV12-4
clone_size: -
j_call: TRBJ2-1
d_call: TRBD2
cdr3_aa: CASSLVLAGGPGFSYNEQFF
cdr3_nt: TGTGCCAGCAGTTTGGTACTAGCGGGAGGGCCGGGGTTTTCCTACAATGAGCAGTTCTTC

v_call: TRBV7-2
clone_size: many
j_call: TRBJ2-5
d_call: -
cdr3_aa: CASSEASVGETQYF
cdr3_nt: TGTGCCAGCAGCGAGGCTAGCGTAGGGGAGACCCAGTACTTC

v_call: TRBV18
clone_size: -
j_call: TRBJ1-3
d_call: -
cdr3_aa: CASSSGGSSGNTIYF
cdr3_nt: TGTGCCAGCTCTTCCGGAGGTTCCTCTGGAAACACCATATATTTT

v_call: TRBV4-3
clone_size: -
j_call: TRBJ2-5
d_call: -
cdr3_aa: CASSQDPGQPLQTQYF
cdr3_nt: TGCGCCAGCAGCCAAGATCCCGGACAGCCCCTTCAGACCCAGTACTTC

v_call: TRBV7-8
clone_size: many
j_call: TRBJ1-4
d_call: TRBD1
cdr3_aa: CASSLSGTVNEKLFF
cdr3_nt: TGTGCCAGCAGCTTATCAGGGACAGTTAATGAAAAACTGTTTTTT

v_call: TRBV12-3/TRBV12-4
clone_size: -
j_call: TRBJ2-1
d_call: TRBD1
cdr3_aa: CASSFGRTGGNEQFF
cdr3_nt: TGTGCCAGCAGTTTTGGCAGGACAGGGGGTAATGAGCAGTTCTTC

v_call: TRBV4-3
clone_size: -
j_call: TRBJ2-1
d_call: -
cdr3_aa: CASSQYMYNEQFF
cdr3_nt: TGCGCCAGCAGCCAATATATGTACAATGAGCAGTTCTTC

v_call: TRBV7-9
clone_size: many
j_call: TRBJ2-7
d_call: -
cdr3_aa: CASSLEGVRGSGEQYF
cdr3_nt: TGTGCCAGCAGCTTAGAGGGCGTGCGTGGGAGTGGCGAGCAGTACTTC

v_call: TRBV28
clone_size: few
j_call: TRBJ2-7
d_call: -
cdr3_aa: CASSIQRAYEQYF
cdr3_nt: TGTGCCAGCAGCATACAAAGGGCCTACGAGCAGTACTTC

v_call: TRBV29-1
clone_size: -
j_call: TRBJ2-5
d_call: -
cdr3_aa: CSVESFEETQYF
cdr3_nt: TGCAGCGTTGAATCGTTCGAGGAGACCCAGTACTTC

v_call: TRBV7-9
clone_size: many
j_call: TRBJ1-1
d_call: -
cdr3_aa: CASSPETEAFF
cdr3_nt: TGTGCCAGCAGCCCTGAGACTGAAGCTTTCTTT

v_call: TRBV28
clone_size: many
j_call: TRBJ2-7
d_call: TRBD1
cdr3_aa: CASSGGQAAYEQYF
cdr3_nt: TGTGCCAGCAGTGGGGGACAGGCGGCCTACGAGCAGTACTTC

v_call: TRBV4-2
clone_size: many
j_call: TRBJ2-2
d_call: TRBD2
cdr3_aa: CASSQTSGRAANTGELFF
cdr3_nt: TGTGCCAGCAGCCAAACTAGCGGGAGGGCCGCGAACACCGGGGAGCTGTTTTTT

v_call: TRBV28
clone_size: many
j_call: TRBJ2-7
d_call: TRBD1
cdr3_aa: CASLTRGTDYEQYF
cdr3_nt: TGTGCCAGCCTCACACGAGGGACAGACTACGAGCAGTACTTC

v_call: TRBV28
clone_size: many
j_call: TRBJ2-7
d_call: TRBD1
cdr3_aa: CASSVNLDRGLNEQYF
cdr3_nt: TGTGCCAGCAGCGTAAACCTCGACAGGGGGCTTAACGAGCAGTACTTC

v_call: TRBV20-1
clone_size: many
j_call: TRBJ2-7
d_call: TRBD2
cdr3_aa: CSASPSGGSYEQYF
cdr3_nt: TGCAGTGCTAGCCCCAGCGGGGGCTCCTACGAGCAGTACTTC

v_call: TRBV4-1
clone_size: few
j_call: TRBJ2-1
d_call: -
cdr3_aa: CASSYTTNNEQFF
cdr3_nt: TGCGCCAGCAGCTATACTACCAACAATGAGCAGTTCTTC

v_call: TRBV7-9
clone_size: -
j_call: TRBJ2-2
d_call: -
cdr3_aa: CASSPTRSGNTGELFF
cdr3_nt: TGTGCCAGCAGCCCGACTCGTAGCGGAAACACCGGGGAGCTGTTTTTT

v_call: TRBV7-9
clone_size: many
j_call: TRBJ2-7
d_call: -
cdr3_aa: CASSFTGSGVLEVEQYF
cdr3_nt: TGTGCCAGCAGCTTTACCGGCAGCGGCGTCCTCGAGGTGGAGCAGTACTTC

v_call: TRBV2
clone_size: many
j_call: TRBJ1-2
d_call: -
cdr3_aa: CAISGQGTHGYTF
cdr3_nt: -

v_call: TRBV6-6
clone_size: -
j_call: TRBJ2-1
d_call: TRBD1
cdr3_aa: CASSYSNRGRDEQFF
cdr3_nt: TGTGCCAGCAGTTACTCGAACAGGGGGCGCGATGAGCAGTTCTTC

v_call: TRBV28
clone_size: many
j_call: TRBJ2-7
d_call: TRBD2
cdr3_aa: CASSLYPSSGTSGSYEQYF
cdr3_nt: TGTGCCAGCAGTTTATACCCTTCCTCCGGGACTAGCGGTTCCTACGAGCAGTACTTC

v_call: TRBV7-3
clone_size: many
j_call: TRBJ2-3
d_call: -
cdr3_aa: CASSSAGGADTQYF
cdr3_nt: TGTGCCAGCAGCTCGGCAGGGGGGGCAGATACGCAGTATTTT

v_call: TRBV6-2/TRBV6-3
clone_size: -
j_call: TRBJ2-5
d_call: -
cdr3_aa: CASSYVSSQETQYF
cdr3_nt: TGTGCCAGCAGTTACGTGAGCTCCCAAGAGACCCAGTACTTC

v_call: TRBV20-1
clone_size: many
j_call: TRBJ2-3
d_call: TRBD2
cdr3_aa: CSARVGLAGESVSTDTQYF
cdr3_nt: TGCAGTGCTAGGGTGGGACTAGCGGGAGAGTCCGTGAGCACAGATACGCAGTATTTT

v_call: TRBV12-3/TRBV12-4
clone_size: many
j_call: TRBJ2-7
d_call: TRBD2
cdr3_aa: CASSDPGLVYEQYF
cdr3_nt: TGTGCCAGCAGCGACCCGGGACTAGTCTACGAGCAGTACTTC

v_call: TRBV2
clone_size: few
j_call: TRBJ2-7
d_call: -
cdr3_aa: CASSVNSFSYEQYF
cdr3_nt: TGTGCCAGCAGCGTCAACAGCTTCTCCTACGAGCAGTACTTC

v_call: TRBV30
clone_size: many
j_call: TRBJ1-3
d_call: -
cdr3_aa: CAWSVRRASGNTIYF
cdr3_nt: TGTGCCTGGAGTGTACGGAGGGCCTCTGGAAACACCATATATTTT

v_call: TRBV20-1
clone_size: -
j_call: TRBJ2-5
d_call: -
cdr3_aa: CSARVEGWAQETQYF
cdr3_nt: TGCAGTGCTAGAGTGGAGGGTTGGGCACAAGAGACCCAGTACTTC

v_call: TRBV12-3/TRBV12-4
clone_size: -
j_call: TRBJ1-4
d_call: -
cdr3_aa: CASSSGSEEKLFF
cdr3_nt: TGTGCCAGCAGTTCGGGATCCGAGGAAAAACTGTTTTTT

v_call: TRBV25-1
clone_size: few
j_call: TRBJ1-4
d_call: TRBD1
cdr3_aa: CASSWAGTAFNEKLFF
cdr3_nt: TGTGCCAGCAGTTGGGCGGGGACAGCCTTTAATGAAAAACTGTTTTTT

v_call: TRBV14
clone_size: few
j_call: TRBJ2-5
d_call: -
cdr3_aa: CASSQETPIPVTQYF
cdr3_nt: TGTGCCAGCAGCCAAGAAACGCCTATTCCAGTGACCCAGTACTTC

v_call: TRBV12-3/TRBV12-4
clone_size: many
j_call: TRBJ2-1
d_call: -
cdr3_aa: CASSRLGDNEQFF
cdr3_nt: TGTGCCAGCAGTCGGCTAGGTGACAATGAGCAGTTCTTC

v_call: TRBV4-3
clone_size: once
j_call: TRBJ2-3
d_call: TRBD2
cdr3_aa: CASSQDLAGASDTQYF
cdr3_nt: TGCGCCAGCAGCCAAGATCTGGCGGGAGCCTCAGATACGCAGTATTTT

v_call: TRBV29-1
clone_size: -
j_call: TRBJ2-3
d_call: -
cdr3_aa: CSVDFQGSDTQYF
cdr3_nt: TGCAGCGTTGATTTCCAGGGATCAGATACGCAGTATTTT

v_call: TRBV7-2
clone_size: -
j_call: TRBJ2-4
d_call: TRBD1
cdr3_aa: CASSLLWTGVPKNIQYF
cdr3_nt: TGTGCCAGCAGCTTACTATGGACAGGGGTTCCCAAAAACATTCAGTACTTC

v_call: TRBV20-1
clone_size: -
j_call: TRBJ1-5
d_call: -
cdr3_aa: CSAATRGFGTVGIQPQHF
cdr3_nt: TGCAGTGCTGCCACTAGAGGGTTTGGAACGGTAGGGATTCAGCCCCAGCATTTT

v_call: TRBV6-1
clone_size: -
j_call: TRBJ2-1
d_call: -
cdr3_aa: CASTKGQILYNEQFF
cdr3_nt: TGTGCCAGCACTAAAGGACAGATCCTTTACAATGAGCAGTTCTTC